Each of the 31 T cell receptor beta chains below was sequenced from the same sample in a study of CXCR3-negative and CXCR3-positive naive CD8 T cells. Preparation of TRB cDNA libraries relied on 5' RACE carrying UMI labels. TCRdb re-called the 5' RACE reads and gives one entry per CDR3 protein, without DNA. The repertoire table contains some 41,000 distinct CDR3 sequences. The sequenced sample was naive CXCR3- CD8+ T cells from blood. Stated subset: CD45RO-CCR7+CD27+CD95- naive CD8+ T cells lacking CXCR3 (TNR3-). The origin of the receptors is a human donor in good health. Some clones in this sample may be carry-over from other donors' samples.

The rearrangement uses TRBV12-5 and TRBJ2-7. CDR1 and CDR2 (germline): LGHNT, FRNRAP. The CDR3 is made up of 13 amino acids. The CDR3 protein is CASGLSISYEQYF. The full variable domain, completed using reference TRBV12-5 and TRBJ2-7, is DARVTQTPRHKVTEMGQEVTMRCQPILGHNTVFWYRQTMMQGLELLAYFRNRAPLDDSGMPKDRFSAEMPDATLATLKIQPSEPRDSAVYFCASGLSISYEQYFGPGTRLTVT.

V and J are TRBV28 and TRBJ2-1; the TRBD2 assignment by TCRdb is unverifiable without DNA. Per the germline V gene, CDR1 is MDHEN and CDR2 is SYDVKM. This CDR3 spans 15 amino acids. The CDR3 reads CASSLWAGGLNEQFF.

V is TRBV9 and J is TRBJ2-1; TCRdb's D call, TRBD1, is unchecked because there is no DNA. Germline assignment: CDR1 SGDLS and CDR2 YYNGEE. This CDR3 has 12 amino acids. The CDR3 is CASSVVGDEQFF.

This clonotype shows up as medium-sized (0.01 to 0.1%) by frequency. This chain joins TRBV6-2 or TRBV6-3 and TRBJ2-7. CDR1 MNHEY and CDR2 SVGEGT come from the germline V gene. This CDR3 is 14 amino acids long. The CDR3 region is CASSYEPSAYEQYF.

This rearrangement joins TRBV6-2 or TRBV6-3 to TRBJ2-3; TCRdb reports TRBD1, a call that lacks DNA to check it against. Germline assignment: CDR1 MNHEY and CDR2 SVGEGT. The CDR3 contains 14 residues. This CDR3 reads CAASPGHLTDTQYF.

J is TRBJ2-1 and V is TRBV13; TCRdb's D call, TRBD1, is unchecked because there is no DNA. CDR1 and CDR2 (germline): PRHDT, FYEKMQ (reference sequence). This CDR3 spans 16 amino acids. Here the CDR3 reads CASSFAPGGNLNEQFF. Based on the CDR3 plus reference TRBV13 and TRBJ2-1, the full variable domain is AAGVIQSPRHLIKEKRETATLKCYPIPRHDTVYWYQQGPGQDPQFLISFYEKMQSDKGSIPDRFSAQQFSDYHSELNMSSLELGDSALYFCASSFAPGGNLNEQFFGPGTRLTVL.

V gene TRBV29-1 combines with J gene TRBJ2-7. CDR1 is SQVTM, CDR2 ANQGSEA, per germline. This CDR3 region has 12 residues. The chain's CDR3 is CSVADLDHEQYF.

The genes are TRBV7-3 and TRBJ1-1; TCRdb returns TRBD1, unconfirmable since there is no DNA. There are 16 residues in the CDR3. The germline gives CDR1 SGHTA, CDR2 FQGTGA. CDR3: CASSLTLGQGDTEAFF. Full variable domain (remainder filled in from reference TRBV7-3 and TRBJ1-1): GAGVSQTPSNKVTEKGKYVELRCDPISGHTALYWYRQSLGQGPEFLIYFQGTGAADDSGLPNDRFFAVRPEGSVSTLKIQRTERGDSAVYLCASSLTLGQGDTEAFFGQGTRLTVV.

The rearrangement uses TRBV12-3 or TRBV12-4 and TRBJ1-3. CDR3 size: 17 residues. The CDR3 loop reads CASTSPNSERSGNTIYF.

The rearrangement uses TRBV29-1 and TRBJ2-7; the TRBD2 assignment by TCRdb is unverifiable without DNA. Germline loops: CDR1 SQVTM, CDR2 ANQGSEA. The CDR3 spans 13 residues. This CDR3 reads CSAGGGSSYEQYF.

This chain connects TRBV9 to TRBJ1-1; TCRdb returns TRBD1, unconfirmable since there is no DNA. The CDR3 runs to 14 residues. The V gene's germline CDR1 is SGDLS and CDR2 YYNGEE. The CDR3 sequence: CASSVSGGNTEAFF.

The genes are TRBV13 and TRBJ2-3; TCRdb's D call of TRBD1 is untestable without DNA. The CDR3 has 16 residues. CDR1 is PRHDT, CDR2 FYEKMQ, per germline (reference sequence). This CDR3 is CASSPIPGSVTDTQYF.

The CDR3 here is CAISLSATGEQYF. This chain connects TRBV10-3 to TRBJ2-7; absent DNA, TCRdb's TRBD2 call cannot be checked. In germline, CDR1 is ENHRY, CDR2 SYGVKD. The CDR3 is 13 residues long.

This chain links TRBV28 with TRBJ2-5. The germline CDR1 and CDR2 sequences are MDHEN and SYDVKM. This CDR3 comprises 14 residues. The CDR3 sequence: CASSSEPLRETQYF.

This chain joins TRBV2 and TRBJ1-1. The CDR3 is 12 amino acids. From germline, CDR1 is SNHLY and CDR2 FYNNEI. This chain's CDR3 is CASSEAFSIVFF.

The chain uses TRBV12-3 or TRBV12-4 and TRBJ2-7; TCRdb's D call of TRBD2 is untestable without DNA. There are 13 residues in the CDR3. CDR3 amino acids: CASSSGLTDEQYF.

The gene calls are TRBV28 and TRBJ2-7; the TCRdb D gene call, TRBD1, has no DNA to confirm it. This CDR3 has 18 residues. Germline assignment: CDR1 MDHEN and CDR2 SYDVKM. This chain's CDR3 is CASSLLRTLESSSYEQYF.

V usage is TRBV29-1 and J usage is TRBJ2-7. Germline loops: CDR1 SQVTM, CDR2 ANQGSEA. This CDR3 is built from 12 residues. CDR3 residues: CSVEDSPYEQYF.

V gene TRBV7-2 combines with J gene TRBJ2-7. This CDR3 contains 15 residues. CDR1 is SGHTA and CDR2 is FQGNSA in the germline V gene. CDR3 amino acids: CASSLALGDPYEQYF.

The chain combines TRBV6-4 with TRBJ2-1; as DNA is missing, the TRBD1 call by TCRdb cannot be tested. Germline values: CDR1 MRHNA, CDR2 SNTAGT. The CDR3 is 15 residues long. The CDR3 sequence: CASSGQGDSYNEQFF.

This chain links TRBV30 with TRBJ2-7; checking the TCRdb D call of TRBD1 is not possible without DNA. This CDR3 is 13 amino acids long. Germline V gene lookup returns CDR1 GTSNPN and CDR2 SVGIG (reference sequence). The CDR3 protein is CAWTDRTPYEQYF.

The chain has TRBV6-4 and TRBJ1-1. The CDR3 extends over 13 amino acids. Germline V gives CDR1 MRHNA, CDR2 SNTAGT. The CDR3 sequence is CASSFGEDTEAFF.

The chain carries TRBV20-1 and TRBJ2-7; TCRdb names TRBD2, which stays unverified in the absence of DNA. This CDR3 is 15 amino acids long. Per the germline V gene, CDR1 is DFQATT and CDR2 is SNEGSKA (reference sequence). The CDR3 reads CSAREISGPSYEQYF.

The gene calls are TRBV11-2 and TRBJ2-7; checking the TCRdb D call of TRBD1 is not possible without DNA. The germline V gene encodes CDR1 SGHAT and CDR2 FQNNGV. This CDR3 region has 16 residues. CDR3 amino acids: CASGGSNPGPYYEQYF.

The gene calls are TRBV7-9 and TRBJ2-7; with no DNA, the TCRdb D assignment of TRBD2 cannot be verified. This CDR3 contains 16 residues. Per the germline V gene, CDR1 is SEHNR and CDR2 is FQNEAQ (reference sequence). CDR3 amino acids: CASSSAGTSVRYEQYF.

The gene calls are TRBV29-1 and TRBJ1-1. The CDR3 consists of 15 residues. In germline, CDR1 is SQVTM, CDR2 ANQGSEA. The CDR3: CSVEDPEQPNTEAFF.

The chain carries TRBV28 and TRBJ2-2; TCRdb outputs TRBD2, but without DNA this stays unchecked. Germline V gene sequence: CDR1 MDHEN, CDR2 SYDVKM. CDR3 length: 18 amino acids. CDR3: CASSTPGTSGKNTGELFF.

The CDR3: CSVSWGLNQPQHF. This sequence joins TRBV29-1 and TRBJ1-5; TCRdb's D call, TRBD1, is unchecked because there is no DNA. Germline-derived CDR1 and CDR2 are SQVTM and ANQGSEA. CDR3 size: 13 residues.

J is TRBJ2-2 and V is TRBV28; TCRdb calls TRBD1, which cannot be checked without DNA. This CDR3 has 15 residues. In germline, CDR1 is MDHEN, CDR2 SYDVKM. The CDR3 loop reads CASSFRTANTGELFF.

The chain couples TRBV4-1 to TRBJ2-5; as DNA is missing, the TRBD1 call by TCRdb cannot be tested. The CDR3 consists of 16 residues. Germline values: CDR1 MGHRA, CDR2 YSYEKL. This CDR3 is CASSQALSKYQETQYF.

This chain uses TRBV12-3 or TRBV12-4 with TRBJ1-1; the TCRdb call, TRBD1, lacks DNA for checking. This CDR3 has 13 residues. The CDR3 spells CASSTDRVTEAFF.